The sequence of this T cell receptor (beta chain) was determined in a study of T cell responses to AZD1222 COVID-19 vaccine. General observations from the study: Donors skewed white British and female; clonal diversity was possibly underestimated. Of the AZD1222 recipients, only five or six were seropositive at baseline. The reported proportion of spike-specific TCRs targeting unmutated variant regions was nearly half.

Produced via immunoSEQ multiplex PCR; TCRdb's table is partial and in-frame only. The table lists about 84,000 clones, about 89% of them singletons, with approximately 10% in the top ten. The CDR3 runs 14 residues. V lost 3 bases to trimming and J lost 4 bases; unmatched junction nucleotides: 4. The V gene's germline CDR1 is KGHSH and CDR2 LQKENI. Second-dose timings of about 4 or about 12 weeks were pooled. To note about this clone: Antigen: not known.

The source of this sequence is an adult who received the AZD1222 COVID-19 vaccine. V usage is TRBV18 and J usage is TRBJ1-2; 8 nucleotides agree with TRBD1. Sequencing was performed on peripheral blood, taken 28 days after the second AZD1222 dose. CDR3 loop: CASSPDREGYGYTF. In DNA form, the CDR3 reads TGTGCCAGCTCACCGGACAGGGAGGGCTATGGCTACACCTTC.